The 2 T cell receptor beta chains below come from one sample, sequenced in a study of cytomegalovirus exposure and HLA in healthy donors. PCR involved 60 Vbeta and 13 Jbeta primers. Assay used: immunoSEQ multiplex PCR; TCRdb lists only in-frame clones, some missing. The table records around 170,000 clones, 84% of them present only once. The sequenced sample consisted of PBMCs. These receptors originate from a boy aged 2 to 10 in good health and CMV-seronegative.

The J gene is TRBJ1-5, the V gene TRBV6-5; D possibly corresponds to TRBD1 (6 bases). CDR3 length: 15 amino acids. V lost 2 bases to trimming and J lost 2 bases, with 10 bases between them. CDR1 MNHEY and CDR2 SVGAGI come from the germline V gene. CDR3 amino acids: CASSYGKGGNQPQHF. Written as DNA, the CDR3 is TGTGCCAGCAGTTACGGGAAGGGGGGCAATCAGCCCCAGCATTTT.

CDR3 coding DNA: TGCGCCAGCAGCAGGGGGACGCTGAACACTGAAGCTTTCTTT. Its translation is CASSRGTLNTEAFF. The J gene is TRBJ1-1, the V gene TRBV5-1; tentative D call: TRBD1 (6 bases). The CDR3 consists of 14 residues. V lost 4 bases and J lost 0, with 10 bases in between. Germline CDR1 and CDR2: SGHRS and YFSETQ.